This T cell receptor (beta chain) was identified in a study of blood T cells in healthy people across ages. Study at large: Per every two T cells, about one barcoded beta molecule was captured by template switching.

Using a J-beta primer mix together with a sample-barcoded 5' primer, a second PCR was run for roughly 6 to 11 cycles. MiXCR was run by TCRdb on the 5' RACE reads, yielding one entry per CDR3 protein. The table lists about 730,000 distinct CDR3 sequences, about 40% of them singletons. This clonotype was observed a handful of times. Collection of around 10 milliliters of peripheral blood was performed for each donor. No fewer than 6 micrograms of total RNA were isolated from every sample. Germline CDR1 and CDR2: SEHNR and FQNEAQ (reference sequence). This CDR3 is 12 amino acids long. Trimming stripped 5 bases from V and 7 bases from J, with 9 bases between.

The TCR sequence derives from a woman aged 55 to 70 in good health. The gene calls are TRBV7-9 and TRBJ2-4; possibly TRBD2 for D (6 bases). The sequenced sample consisted of blood. The CDR3 DNA reads TGTGCCAGCAGCCCCCGGGGGAACATTCAGTACTTC. Its protein product is CASSPRGNIQYF.